The clone carrying this T cell receptor (beta chain) was seen repeatedly, ten times or more. RNA transcripts were the template for amplifying TCR beta CDR3 regions. Carried out on the TCR CDR3, a first-round RT-PCR used the HTBI primer set. TCRdb processed the multiplex PCR reads anew with MiXCR; each CDR3 protein has one entry. In the table there are some 270,000 distinct CDR3 sequences, 13% of which are singletons. The germline V gene encodes CDR1 MNHNS and CDR2 SASEGT. Trimming pared 8 bases from V and 1 base from J, leaving 8 bases between. This CDR3 contains 13 residues. These data originate in a study of T cells in Graves' hyperthyroidism and ophthalmopathy.

The sequence came from a woman aged 25 to 45 with Graves' hyperthyroidism that later progressed to Graves' ophthalmopathy. The chain couples TRBV6-1 to TRBJ2-2, with D perhaps matching TRBD2 (6 bases). The sample comprised blood. The CDR3 here is CASLRENTGELFF. The CDR3 region has the DNA TGTGCCAGCTTGCGGGAGAACACCGGGGAGCTGTTTTTT.